Detailed here is one T cell receptor (beta chain). The data derive from a study of cytomegalovirus exposure and HLA in healthy donors. Both 60 Vbeta primers and 13 Jbeta primers went into the PCR. Using immunoSEQ multiplex PCR, the repertoire was profiled, and TCRdb retains in-frame clones only, with some absent. This sample has roughly 280,000 clones; roughly two thirds occur once, and the top ten carry around 2%. The CDR3 is made up of 14 amino acids. V was shortened by 0 bases and J by 7 bases, with 8 bases between the two germline ends. Germline V lookup: CDR1 SGHRS, CDR2 YFSETQ. V gene TRBV5-1 combines with J gene TRBJ1-6; no clear D. The sequence was collected from a female donor in good health and CMV-seronegative. Sequencing was done on a sample of PBMCs. The CDR3 nucleotides read TGCGCCAGCAGCTTGGGTAGCGGGAATTCACCCCTCCACTTT. This sequence encodes CASSLGSGNSPLHF. The entire variable domain, with the rest obtained from reference TRBV5-1 and TRBJ1-6, is as follows: KAGVTQTPRYLIKTRGQQVTLSCSPISGHRSVSWYQQTPGQGLQFLFEYFSETQRNKGNFPGRFSGRQFSNSRSEMNVSTLELGDSALYLCASSLGSGNSPLHFGNGTRLTVT.